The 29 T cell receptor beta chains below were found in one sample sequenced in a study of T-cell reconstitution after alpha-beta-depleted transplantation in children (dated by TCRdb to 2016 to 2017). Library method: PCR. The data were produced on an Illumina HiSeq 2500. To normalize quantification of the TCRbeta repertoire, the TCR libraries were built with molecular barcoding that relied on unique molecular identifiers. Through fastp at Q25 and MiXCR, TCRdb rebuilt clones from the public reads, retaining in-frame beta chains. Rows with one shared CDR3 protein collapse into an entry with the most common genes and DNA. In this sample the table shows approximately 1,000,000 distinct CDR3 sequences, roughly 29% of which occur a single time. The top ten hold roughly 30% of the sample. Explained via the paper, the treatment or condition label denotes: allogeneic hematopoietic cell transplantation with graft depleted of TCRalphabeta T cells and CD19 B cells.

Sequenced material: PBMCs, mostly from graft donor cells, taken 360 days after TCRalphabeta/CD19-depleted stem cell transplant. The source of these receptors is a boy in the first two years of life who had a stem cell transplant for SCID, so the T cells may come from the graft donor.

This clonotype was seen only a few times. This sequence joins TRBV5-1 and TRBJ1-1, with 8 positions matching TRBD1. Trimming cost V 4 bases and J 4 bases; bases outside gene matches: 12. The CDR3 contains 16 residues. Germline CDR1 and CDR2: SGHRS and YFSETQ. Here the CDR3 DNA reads TGCGCCAGCAGCCCGACAGGACAGGGAGGTTTCACTGAAGCTTTCTTT. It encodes CASSPTGQGGFTEAFF.

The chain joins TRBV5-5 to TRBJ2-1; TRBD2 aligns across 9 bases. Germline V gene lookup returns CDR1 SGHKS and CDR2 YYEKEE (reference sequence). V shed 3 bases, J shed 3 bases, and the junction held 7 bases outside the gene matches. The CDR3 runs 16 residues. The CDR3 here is CASSSSGTSFYNEQFF. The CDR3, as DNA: TGTGCCAGCAGCTCGTCAGGGACTAGCTTCTACAATGAGCAGTTCTTC. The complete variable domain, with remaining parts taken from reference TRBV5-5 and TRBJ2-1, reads DAGVTQSPTHLIKTRGQQVTLRCSPISGHKSVSWYQQVLGQGPQFIFQYYEKEERGRGNFPDRFSARQFPNYSSELNVNALLLGDSALYLCASSSSGTSFYNEQFFGPGTRLTVL.

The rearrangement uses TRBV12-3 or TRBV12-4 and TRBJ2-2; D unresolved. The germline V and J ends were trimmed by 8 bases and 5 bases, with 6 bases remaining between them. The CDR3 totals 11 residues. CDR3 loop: CASDGTGELFF. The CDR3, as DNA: TGTGCCAGCGATGGGACCGGGGAGCTGTTTTTT.

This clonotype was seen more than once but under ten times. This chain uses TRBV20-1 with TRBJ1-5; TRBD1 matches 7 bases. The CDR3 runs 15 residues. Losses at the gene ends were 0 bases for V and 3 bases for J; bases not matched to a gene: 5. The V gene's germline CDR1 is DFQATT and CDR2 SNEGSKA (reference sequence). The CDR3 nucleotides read TGCAGTGCTAGAGATCAGGGGGGCAACAATCAGCCCCAGCATTTT. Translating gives CSARDQGGNNQPQHF.

The CDR3 sequence: CASSRGRVSGNTIYF. Here the CDR3 DNA reads TGTGCCAGCAGTCGTGGCCGGGTCTCTGGAAACACCATATATTTT. This chain links TRBV12-3 or TRBV12-4 with TRBJ1-3; D unclear. Between the trimmed V and J ends, which lost 5 bases and 0 bases, there was a span of 11 bases. CDR3 length equals 15 residues.

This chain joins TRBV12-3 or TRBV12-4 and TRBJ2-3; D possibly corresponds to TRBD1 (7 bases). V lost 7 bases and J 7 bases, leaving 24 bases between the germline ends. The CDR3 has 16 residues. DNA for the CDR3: TGTGCCAGCACTCCTAGGGGCAGGGGGGCAACGCATACGCAGTATTTT. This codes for CASTPRGRGATHTQYF.

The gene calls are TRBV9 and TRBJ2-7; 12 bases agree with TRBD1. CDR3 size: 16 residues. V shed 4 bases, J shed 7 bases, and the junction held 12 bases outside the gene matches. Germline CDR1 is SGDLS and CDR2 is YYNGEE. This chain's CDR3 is CASSPGTGGNLREQYF. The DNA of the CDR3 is TGTGCCAGCAGCCCCGGGACAGGGGGCAACTTGAGGGAGCAGTACTTC.

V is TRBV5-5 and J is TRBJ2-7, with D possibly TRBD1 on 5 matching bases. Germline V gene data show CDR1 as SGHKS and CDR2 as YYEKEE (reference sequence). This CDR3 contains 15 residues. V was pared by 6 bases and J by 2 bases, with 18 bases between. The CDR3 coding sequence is TGTGCCAGCAACCCCCGACAGAGAGACACCTACGAGCAGTACTTC. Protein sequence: CASNPRQRDTYEQYF.

The CDR3, as DNA: TGTGCCATCAGTGAGACCACCGGACACTTCAAAAACATTCAGTACTTC. As protein: CAISETTGHFKNIQYF. The chain is built from TRBV10-3 and TRBJ2-4; the D gene is possibly TRBD1 (5 bases). With 2 bases removed from V and 3 bases from J, the gap between germline ends came to 14 bases. The CDR3 runs 16 residues. CDR1 is ENHRY and CDR2 is SYGVKD in the germline V gene.

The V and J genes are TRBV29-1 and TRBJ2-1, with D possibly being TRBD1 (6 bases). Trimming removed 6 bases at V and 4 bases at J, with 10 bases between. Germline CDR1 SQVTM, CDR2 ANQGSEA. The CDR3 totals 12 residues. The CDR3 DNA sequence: TGCAGCGTAAGCCAGGGGTACAATGAGCAGTTCTTC. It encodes CSVSQGYNEQFF.

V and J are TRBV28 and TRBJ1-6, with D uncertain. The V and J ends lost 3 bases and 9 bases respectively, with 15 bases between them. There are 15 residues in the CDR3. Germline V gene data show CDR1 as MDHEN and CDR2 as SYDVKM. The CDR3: CASSFLAADGSPLHF. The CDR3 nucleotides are TGTGCCAGCAGTTTTTTGGCGGCGGATGGTTCACCCCTCCACTTT. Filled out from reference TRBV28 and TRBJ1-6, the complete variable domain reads DVKVTQSSRYLVKRTGEKVFLECVQDMDHENMFWYRQDPGLGLRLIYFSYDVKMKEKGDIPEGYSVSREKKERFSLILESASTNQTSMYLCASSFLAADGSPLHFGNGTRLTVT.

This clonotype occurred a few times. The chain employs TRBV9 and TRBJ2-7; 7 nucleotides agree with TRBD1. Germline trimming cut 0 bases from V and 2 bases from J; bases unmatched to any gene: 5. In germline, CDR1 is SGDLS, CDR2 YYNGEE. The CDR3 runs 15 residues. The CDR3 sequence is CASSVGQGPPYEQYF. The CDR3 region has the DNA TGTGCCAGCAGCGTAGGACAGGGACCCCCCTACGAGCAGTACTTC. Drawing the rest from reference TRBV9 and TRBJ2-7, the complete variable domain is DSGVTQTPKHLITATGQRVTLRCSPRSGDLSVYWYQQSLDQGLQFLIQYYNGEERAKGNILERFSAQQFPDLHSELNLSSLELGDSALYFCASSVGQGPPYEQYFGPGTRLTVT.

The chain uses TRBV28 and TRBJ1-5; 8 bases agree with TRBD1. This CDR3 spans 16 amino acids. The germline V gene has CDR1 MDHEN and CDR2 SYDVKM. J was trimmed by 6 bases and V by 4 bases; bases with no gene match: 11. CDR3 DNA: TGTGCCAGCAGTTACCGCCCGACAGGGGAAATTCAGCCCCAGCATTTT. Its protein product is CASSYRPTGEIQPQHF. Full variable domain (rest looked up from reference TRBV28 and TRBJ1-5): DVKVTQSSRYLVKRTGEKVFLECVQDMDHENMFWYRQDPGLGLRLIYFSYDVKMKEKGDIPEGYSVSREKKERFSLILESASTNQTSMYLCASSYRPTGEIQPQHFGDGTRLSIL.

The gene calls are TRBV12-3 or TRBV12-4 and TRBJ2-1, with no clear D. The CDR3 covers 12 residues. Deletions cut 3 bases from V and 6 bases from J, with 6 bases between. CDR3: CASSFITNEQFF. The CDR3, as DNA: TGTGCCAGCAGTTTTATCACCAATGAGCAGTTCTTC.

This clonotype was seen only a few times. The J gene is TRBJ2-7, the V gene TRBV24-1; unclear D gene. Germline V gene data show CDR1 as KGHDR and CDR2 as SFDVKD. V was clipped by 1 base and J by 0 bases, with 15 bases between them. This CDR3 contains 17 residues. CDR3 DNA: TGTGCCACCAGTGATTTCGGCTTGGGCCCTTACTCCTACGAGCAGTACTTC. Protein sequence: CATSDFGLGPYSYEQYF.

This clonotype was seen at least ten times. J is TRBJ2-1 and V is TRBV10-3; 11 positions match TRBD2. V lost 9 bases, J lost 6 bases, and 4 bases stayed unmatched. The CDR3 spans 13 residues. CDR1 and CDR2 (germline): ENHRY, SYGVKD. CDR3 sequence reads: CAMGLAASNEQFF. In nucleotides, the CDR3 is TGTGCCATGGGACTAGCGGCCAGCAATGAGCAGTTCTTC.

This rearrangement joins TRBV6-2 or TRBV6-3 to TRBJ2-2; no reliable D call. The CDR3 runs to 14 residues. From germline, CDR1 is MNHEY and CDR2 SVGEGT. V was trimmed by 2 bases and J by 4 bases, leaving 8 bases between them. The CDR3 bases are TGTGCCAGCAGTTACGTACAGCCCACCGGGGAGCTGTTTTTT. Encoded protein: CASSYVQPTGELFF.

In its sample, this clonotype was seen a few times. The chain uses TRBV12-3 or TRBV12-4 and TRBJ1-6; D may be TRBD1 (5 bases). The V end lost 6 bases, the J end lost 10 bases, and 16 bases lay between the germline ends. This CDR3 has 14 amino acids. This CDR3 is CASSLHGQGSPLHF. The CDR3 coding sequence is TGTGCCAGCAGCCTACACGGGCAGGGATCACCCCTCCACTTT.

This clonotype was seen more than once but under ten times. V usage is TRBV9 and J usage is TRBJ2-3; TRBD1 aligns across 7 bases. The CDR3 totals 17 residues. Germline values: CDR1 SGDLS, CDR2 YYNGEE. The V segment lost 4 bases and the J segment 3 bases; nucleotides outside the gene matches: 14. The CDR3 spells CASSIDTDRVVTDTQYF. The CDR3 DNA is TGTGCCAGCAGCATTGACACCGACAGGGTGGTTACAGATACGCAGTATTTT.

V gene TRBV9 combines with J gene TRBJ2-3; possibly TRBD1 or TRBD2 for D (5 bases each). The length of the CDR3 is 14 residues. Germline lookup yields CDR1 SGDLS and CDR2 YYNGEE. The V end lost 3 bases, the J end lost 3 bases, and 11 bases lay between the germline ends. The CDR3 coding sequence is TGTGCCAGCAGCGGGGGACGGACGACAGATACGCAGTATTTT. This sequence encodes CASSGGRTTDTQYF.

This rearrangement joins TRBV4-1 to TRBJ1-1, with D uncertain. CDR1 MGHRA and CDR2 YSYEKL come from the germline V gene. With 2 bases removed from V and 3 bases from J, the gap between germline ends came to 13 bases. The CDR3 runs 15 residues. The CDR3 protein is CASSQLTDGHTEAFF. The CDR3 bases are TGCGCCAGCAGCCAACTCACGGACGGCCACACTGAAGCTTTCTTT.

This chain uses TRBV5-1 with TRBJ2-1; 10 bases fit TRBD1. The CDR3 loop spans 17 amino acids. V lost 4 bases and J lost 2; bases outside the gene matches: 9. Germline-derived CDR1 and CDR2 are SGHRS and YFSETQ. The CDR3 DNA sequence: TGCGCCAGCAGCGCCGGAACCGGGACAGGGGCCTACAATGAGCAGTTCTTC. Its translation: CASSAGTGTGAYNEQFF.

CDR3 sequence: CASSLPRGPDTGELFF. CDR3 sequence (DNA): TGTGCCAGCAGCTTGCCAAGGGGCCCAGACACCGGGGAGCTGTTTTTT. This rearrangement joins TRBV5-6 to TRBJ2-2, with a weak D call TRBD1 (5 bases). The V gene's germline CDR1 is SGHDT and CDR2 YYEEEE. The CDR3 has 16 amino acids. The germline V and J ends were trimmed by 1 base and 3 bases, with 13 bases remaining between them.

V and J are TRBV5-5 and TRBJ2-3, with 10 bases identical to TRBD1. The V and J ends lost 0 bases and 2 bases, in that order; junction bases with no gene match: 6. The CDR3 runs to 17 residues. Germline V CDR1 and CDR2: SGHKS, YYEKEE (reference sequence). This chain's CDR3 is CASSLGTGTGDTDTQYF. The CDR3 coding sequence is TGTGCCAGCAGCTTGGGGACCGGGACAGGGGACACAGATACGCAGTATTTT.

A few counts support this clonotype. DNA for the CDR3: TGTGCCAGCACCCACCAGGGTAAGAACACTGAAGCTTTCTTT. Amino acid sequence: CASTHQGKNTEAFF. The V call is TRBV5-6, the J call TRBJ1-1, with TRBD1 as a possible D gene (5 bases). V lost 6 bases, J lost 1 base, and 13 bases lay in between. Germline CDR1 and CDR2: SGHDT and YYEEEE. This CDR3 is 14 amino acids long.

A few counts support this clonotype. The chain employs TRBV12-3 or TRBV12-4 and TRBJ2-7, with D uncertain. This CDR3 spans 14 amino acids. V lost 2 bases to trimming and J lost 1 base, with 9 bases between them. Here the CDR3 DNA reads TGTGCCAGCAGTTTAACAGCTACGTCCTACGAGCAGTACTTC. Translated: CASSLTATSYEQYF.

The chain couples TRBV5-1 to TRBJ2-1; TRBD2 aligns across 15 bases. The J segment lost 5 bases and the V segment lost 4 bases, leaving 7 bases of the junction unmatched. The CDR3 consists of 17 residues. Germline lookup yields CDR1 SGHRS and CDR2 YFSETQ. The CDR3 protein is CASSKGTSGGTDNEQFF. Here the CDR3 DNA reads TGCGCCAGCAGCAAGGGGACTAGCGGGGGGACGGACAATGAGCAGTTCTTC.

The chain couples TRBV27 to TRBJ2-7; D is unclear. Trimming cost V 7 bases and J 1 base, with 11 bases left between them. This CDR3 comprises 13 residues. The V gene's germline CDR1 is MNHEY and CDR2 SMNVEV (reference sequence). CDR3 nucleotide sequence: TGTGCCAGCAAAGACGGATCATCCTACGAGCAGTACTTC. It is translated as CASKDGSSYEQYF.

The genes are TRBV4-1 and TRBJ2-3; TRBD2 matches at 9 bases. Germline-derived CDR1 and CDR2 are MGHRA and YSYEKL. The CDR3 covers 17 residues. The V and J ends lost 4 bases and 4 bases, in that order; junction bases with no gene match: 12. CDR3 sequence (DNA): TGCGCCAGCAGCCCCAAGGGAGGGTCTAGCGGGGCAGATACGCAGTATTTT. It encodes CASSPKGGSSGADTQYF.